This T cell receptor beta chain was sequenced for a study of human T cells and chemical hapten exposure. Study as a whole: The study enrolled mostly female patients with alopecia areata, totalis or universalis.

In the authors' workflow: A per-sample median of about 95,000 TCRs was observed, with counts ranging from roughly 20,000 to 750,000. TCRdb redid the calling of the RACE reads with MiXCR, one entry per CDR3 protein. TCRdb assigned the V and J calls; the authors' analysis was not used. Of fewer than 400,000 distinct CDR3 sequences listed, about 7% were seen once; the top ten hold 7.5% to 9%. Sample time point: patch test 1, 2 weeks after DPC sensitization. The treatment is: therapeutic diphenylcyclopropenone sensitization with weekly scalp DPC. This CDR3 is 15 amino acids long. The trim removed 8 bases at V and 4 bases at J, leaving 11 bases unmatched. The germline gives CDR1 SNHLY, CDR2 FYNNEI.

This specimen was whole blood, taken in connection with sensitization to the hapten diphenylcyclopropenone (DPC). The chain couples TRBV2 to TRBJ2-3; 8 nucleotides align to TRBD2. The clonotype was recovered from a woman aged 18-29 years with alopecia areata. Some clones in this sample may be carry-over from other donors' samples. The CDR3 loop reads CASPGASGRPDTQYF. The DNA for the CDR3 is TGTGCCAGCCCCGGGGCTAGCGGGCGACCAGATACGCAGTATTTT.